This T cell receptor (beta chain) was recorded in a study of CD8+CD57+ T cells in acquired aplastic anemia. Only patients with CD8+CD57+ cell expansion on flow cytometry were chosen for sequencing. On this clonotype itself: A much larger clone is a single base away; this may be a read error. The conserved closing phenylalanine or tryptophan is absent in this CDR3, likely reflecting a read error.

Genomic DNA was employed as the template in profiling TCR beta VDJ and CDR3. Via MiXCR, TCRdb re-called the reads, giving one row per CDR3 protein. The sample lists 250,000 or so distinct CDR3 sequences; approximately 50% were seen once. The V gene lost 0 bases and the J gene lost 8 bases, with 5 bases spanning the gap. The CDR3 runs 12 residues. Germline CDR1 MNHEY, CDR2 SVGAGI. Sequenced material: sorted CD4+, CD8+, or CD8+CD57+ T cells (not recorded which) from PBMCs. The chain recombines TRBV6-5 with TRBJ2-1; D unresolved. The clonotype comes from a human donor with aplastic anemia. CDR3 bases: TGTGCCAGCAGTTACTCGCCCCATGAGCAGTTCTCC. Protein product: CASSYSPHEQFS.